The 28 T cell receptor beta chains in this list originate from one sample, sequenced in a study of shared clonotypes between healthy human individuals. The assay was immunoSEQ multiplex PCR, and TCRdb's table has in-frame clones only and misses some. The sample contains around 990,000 clones, approximately 77% of which appear only once. Sequencing was carried out using memory CD4+ T cells from PBMCs. Noted subset: CD45RA-negative fraction. The receptors were sampled from a man younger than 30 in good health. Some clones in this sample may be carry-over from other donors' samples.

As for this clone: The same CDR3 arises from other DNA sequences in this sample as well. The rearrangement links TRBV29-1 to TRBJ2-5; a weak D match, TRBD2 (6 bases). The ends were cut back, 4 bases at V and 3 bases at J, with 9 bases in the middle. The CDR3 is made up of 12 amino acids. Germline V lookup: CDR1 SQVTM, CDR2 ANQGSEA. CDR3 DNA: TGCAGCGTTGTGGGGGGAGAAGAGACCCAGTACTTC. Its protein is CSVVGGEETQYF.

V is TRBV6-5 and J is TRBJ1-2, with D hard to call. The CDR3 is 14 residues long. The germline V and J ends were trimmed by 2 bases and 3 bases, with 10 bases remaining between them. Looked up from germline, CDR1 is MNHEY and CDR2 is SVGAGI. The CDR3 DNA reads TGTGCCAGCAGTTACCGTCCTGGGGACTATGGCTACACCTTC. It specifies CASSYRPGDYGYTF.

Of note for this clone: Possible read error: a much larger clone is one base away. The same CDR3 is also encoded by other DNA sequences in this sample. The chain carries TRBV18 and TRBJ2-6; 13 bases line up with TRBD2. The junction had 4 bases not matched to a gene; V was cut back by 1 base and J by 1 base. Germline CDR1 reads KGHSH; CDR2 reads LQKENI. The CDR3 consists of 19 residues. The CDR3 is CASSPLALAGGSGANVLTF. The CDR3 DNA reads as TGTGCCAGCTCACCACTCGCACTAGCGGGGGGGTCTGGGGCCAACGTCCTGACTTTC.

The rearrangement links TRBV2 to TRBJ2-2; no clear D gene. Trimming took off 4 bases at V and 4 bases at J, with 10 bases between the two ends. The germline gives CDR1 SNHLY, CDR2 FYNNEI. This CDR3 has 14 residues. The CDR3 protein is CASSARSPTGELFF. The DNA of the CDR3 is TGTGCCAGCAGTGCTAGGAGCCCCACCGGGGAGCTGTTTTTT.

This rearrangement joins TRBV7-9 to TRBJ1-1, with a weak D call TRBD1 (6 bases). CDR3 length equals 14 residues. The germline V gene encodes CDR1 SEHNR and CDR2 FQNEAQ (reference sequence). Trimming stripped 5 bases from V and 3 bases from J, with 13 bases between. CDR3 coding DNA: TGTGCCAGCAGCCCCATAGGGGGGCACACTGAAGCTTTCTTT. It specifies CASSPIGGHTEAFF. Based on the CDR3 plus reference TRBV7-9 and TRBJ1-1, the full variable domain is DTGVSQNPRHKITKRGQNVTFRCDPISEHNRLYWYRQTLGQGPEFLTYFQNEAQLEKSRLLSDRFSAERPKGSFSTLEIQRTEQGDSAMYLCASSPIGGHTEAFFGQGTRLTVV.

This sequence joins TRBV5-1 and TRBJ2-7, with D possibly TRBD2 on 6 matching bases. Germline CDR1 is SGHRS and CDR2 is YFSETQ. The germline V and J ends were trimmed by 0 bases and 6 bases, with 10 bases remaining between them. The CDR3 has 13 residues. The CDR3 bases are TGCGCCAGCAGCTTGGGACTAGAGGTCGAGCAGTACTTC. This translates into CASSLGLEVEQYF.

The rearrangement joins TRBV15 to TRBJ2-2; 9 bases map to TRBD1. The CDR3 totals 17 residues. The junction had 9 bases not matched to a gene; V was cut back by 3 bases and J by 4 bases. Germline assignment: CDR1 LNHNV and CDR2 YYDKDF (reference sequence). The CDR3 sequence is CATSRGIRTGATGELFF. CDR3 DNA sequence: TGTGCCACCAGCAGGGGTATCCGGACAGGGGCCACCGGGGAGCTGTTTTTT.

The rearrangement links TRBV18 to TRBJ1-1; D unclear. Germline-derived CDR1 and CDR2 are KGHSH and LQKENI. CDR3 length: 13 residues. The V end lost 6 bases, the J end lost 4 bases, and 12 bases lay between the germline ends. CDR3 sequence reads: CASSPDGVTEAFF. CDR3 DNA sequence: TGTGCCAGCTCCCCAGATGGTGTCACTGAAGCTTTCTTT.

The CDR3, as DNA: TGTGCCAGCAGTGTCTACGGGAGGGCCGAGCAGTACTTC. Protein sequence: CASSVYGRAEQYF. This chain uses TRBV6-1 with TRBJ2-7, with TRBD2 matching over 8 bases. This CDR3 is built from 13 residues. V lost 4 bases, J lost 6 bases, and 5 bases stayed unmatched. CDR1 and CDR2 (germline): MNHNS, SASEGT.

For the CDR3, the DNA is TGTGCCAGCAGTTACAGGGTTAGAGGTACTGAAGCTTTCTTT. This sequence encodes CASSYRVRGTEAFF. V and J are TRBV6-5 and TRBJ1-1, with D unclear. Germline-derived CDR1 and CDR2 are MNHEY and SVGAGI. The V and J ends lost 2 bases and 5 bases respectively, with 12 bases between them. The CDR3 spans 14 residues.

This clone has only a few counts. The CDR3 region has the DNA TGTGCCAGCAGTGATAGGGACCCAGATACGCAGTATTTT. Translation gives CASSDRDPDTQYF. The chain combines TRBV6-1 with TRBJ2-3; D tentatively reads TRBD1 or TRBD2 (5 bases each). Germline V gene sequence: CDR1 MNHNS, CDR2 SASEGT. V shed 3 bases and J shed 4 bases, with 8 bases lying between them. The CDR3 consists of 13 residues.

V and J are TRBV6-6 and TRBJ1-5; the D gene is possibly TRBD1 (5 bases). The CDR3 is 15 amino acids. Deletions cut 0 bases from V and 6 bases from J, with 12 bases between. Per the germline V gene, CDR1 is MNHNY and CDR2 is SVGAGI (reference sequence). The DNA of the CDR3 is TGTGCCAGCAGTTACTCGGGGGGAACCGGTCAGCCCCAGCATTTT. Amino acids: CASSYSGGTGQPQHF.

The rearrangement links TRBV9 to TRBJ2-3; no clear D gene. The CDR3 has 16 amino acids. V shed 0 bases and J shed 4 bases, with 15 bases lying between them. Germline assignment: CDR1 SGDLS and CDR2 YYNGEE. The CDR3 DNA sequence: TGTGCCAGCAGCGTAGACTGGAGCAGTCGCGCAGATACGCAGTATTTT. Protein sequence: CASSVDWSSRADTQYF. Full variable domain (missing parts from reference TRBV9 and TRBJ2-3): DSGVTQTPKHLITATGQRVTLRCSPRSGDLSVYWYQQSLDQGLQFLIQYYNGEERAKGNILERFSAQQFPDLHSELNLSSLELGDSALYFCASSVDWSSRADTQYFGPGTRLTVL.

The rearrangement links TRBV4-1 to TRBJ2-7; D may be TRBD2 (7 bases). The CDR3 has 15 residues. Trimming removed 0 bases from V and 3 bases from J, with 12 bases in between. Germline V gives CDR1 MGHRA, CDR2 YSYEKL. The chain's CDR3 is CASSQDAGAYYEQYF. Written as DNA, the CDR3 is TGCGCCAGCAGCCAAGATGCGGGGGCTTACTACGAGCAGTACTTC.

The genes are TRBV6-6 and TRBJ1-4; D remains unclear. V was trimmed by 7 bases and J by 4 bases, leaving 10 bases between them. The V gene's germline CDR1 is MNHNY and CDR2 SVGAGI (reference sequence). The CDR3 length is 13 residues. The CDR3 nucleotides are TGTGCCAGCACGGCCCAATATAATGAAAAACTGTTTTTT. Protein product: CASTAQYNEKLFF.

This rearrangement joins TRBV6-5 to TRBJ2-1, with 7 positions matching TRBD2. The CDR3 is 12 residues long. The germline V gene encodes CDR1 MNHEY and CDR2 SVGAGI. The V and J ends lost 7 bases and 6 bases, in that order; junction bases with no gene match: 3. The CDR3 loop reads CASKGGSNEQFF. CDR3 nucleotides: TGTGCCAGCAAGGGCGGGAGCAATGAGCAGTTCTTC.

The chain employs TRBV7-9 and TRBJ2-3; 7 bases are a match to TRBD2. Germline V gene lookup returns CDR1 SEHNR and CDR2 FQNEAQ (reference sequence). The CDR3 length is 13 residues. V was clipped by 6 bases and J by 4 bases; unmatched bases: 4. CDR3 protein: CASSQTSPDTQYF. In DNA, the CDR3 is TGTGCCAGCAGTCAGACTAGCCCAGATACGCAGTATTTT.

V usage is TRBV29-1 and J usage is TRBJ1-5; D is unclear. Per the germline V gene, CDR1 is SQVTM and CDR2 is ANQGSEA. V lost 6 bases and J lost 2, with 17 bases in between. The CDR3 sequence is 15 residues long. The CDR3 coding sequence is TGCAGCGTCTCAGAAGGGTTTTTGGGCAATCAGCCCCAGCATTTT. Protein sequence: CSVSEGFLGNQPQHF.

The chain recombines TRBV9 with TRBJ2-5; D remains unclear. V lost 0 bases and J lost 1, with 16 bases in between. CDR3 length: 17 residues. The germline V gene encodes CDR1 SGDLS and CDR2 YYNGEE. The CDR3 DNA is TGTGCCAGCAGCGTAGGGTCCGGTAGCTTGGGCCAAGAGACCCAGTACTTC. Translation: CASSVGSGSLGQETQYF.

The chain carries TRBV27 and TRBJ2-2; D gene unclear. The ends were cut back, 3 bases at V and 4 bases at J, with 9 bases in the middle. The CDR3 length is 14 residues. Germline assignment: CDR1 MNHEY and CDR2 SMNVEV (reference sequence). CDR3 amino acids: CASSLYSLTGELFF. The CDR3 region has the DNA TGTGCCAGCAGTTTGTACAGCCTCACCGGGGAGCTGTTTTTT.

The chain has TRBV7-2 and TRBJ1-2; 7 bases are a match to TRBD1. In germline, CDR1 is SGHTA, CDR2 FQGNSA. The length of the CDR3 is 15 residues. The ends lost 7 bases at V and 7 bases at J; junction bases unmatched: 15. CDR3 sequence reads: CASTYGQVPPSGYTF. The CDR3 DNA is TGTGCCAGCACCTATGGACAGGTCCCCCCTAGTGGCTACACCTTC.

The rearrangement joins TRBV5-1 to TRBJ2-5; 14 nucleotides match TRBD2. The germline V gene encodes CDR1 SGHRS and CDR2 YFSETQ. The V and J ends lost 4 bases and 9 bases, in that order; junction bases with no gene match: 23. The CDR3 spans 20 residues. CDR3: CASSRLRGTSGRGDTGAQYF. The DNA of the CDR3 is TGCGCCAGCAGCCGACTCCGTGGGACTAGCGGGAGAGGGGATACAGGGGCCCAGTACTTC.

The chain joins TRBV28 to TRBJ2-2, with D unclear. Deletions cut 3 bases from V and 4 bases from J, with 12 bases between. The CDR3 length is 15 residues. Germline assignment: CDR1 MDHEN and CDR2 SYDVKM. This CDR3 is CASSLAHPSTGELFF. In DNA form, the CDR3 reads TGTGCCAGCAGTTTGGCACATCCGAGCACCGGGGAGCTGTTTTTT. Full variable domain (rest looked up from reference TRBV28 and TRBJ2-2): DVKVTQSSRYLVKRTGEKVFLECVQDMDHENMFWYRQDPGLGLRLIYFSYDVKMKEKGDIPEGYSVSREKKERFSLILESASTNQTSMYLCASSLAHPSTGELFFGEGSRLTVL.

The chain couples TRBV5-1 to TRBJ2-1, with 8 bases identical to TRBD2. J gave up 7 bases and V 4 bases, and 7 bases lay outside the gene matches. CDR1 is SGHRS, CDR2 YFSETQ, per germline. The CDR3 totals 14 residues. CDR3 sequence reads: CASSLSGLDNEQFF. The CDR3 DNA is TGCGCCAGCAGCCTTTCGGGACTAGATAATGAGCAGTTCTTC.

The CDR3 loop reads CSVAYRDQPQHF. CDR3 coding DNA: TGCAGCGTTGCTTACAGGGATCAGCCCCAGCATTTT. The chain combines TRBV29-1 with TRBJ1-5; maybe TRBD1 (6 bases). The CDR3 spans 12 residues. Trimming stripped 4 bases from V and 5 bases from J, with 9 bases between. The germline V gene has CDR1 SQVTM and CDR2 ANQGSEA.

Only one count was recorded for this clone. The chain has TRBV20-1 and TRBJ2-7; TRBD2 matches at 7 bases. This CDR3 contains 11 residues. Germline trimming cut 8 bases from V and 2 bases from J; bases unmatched to any gene: 3. The germline CDR1 and CDR2 sequences are DFQATT and SNEGSKA (reference sequence). CDR3 coding DNA: TGCAGTCGGACTAGGGCCTACGAGCAGTACTTC. Protein sequence: CSRTRAYEQYF.

The sample holds a few counts of this clone. This chain links TRBV7-9 with TRBJ1-2; 9 positions agree with TRBD1. J gave up 2 bases and V 3 bases, and 4 bases lay outside the gene matches. Germline V lookup: CDR1 SEHNR, CDR2 FQNEAQ (reference sequence). The CDR3 extends over 15 amino acids. This CDR3 reads CASSFWDRANYGYTF. DNA of the CDR3: TGTGCCAGCAGCTTTTGGGACAGGGCCAACTATGGCTACACCTTC.

The V and J genes are TRBV5-1 and TRBJ1-3; TRBD1 agrees at 8 bases. CDR1 and CDR2 (germline): SGHRS, YFSETQ. This CDR3 contains 16 residues. V shed 4 bases, J shed 0 bases, and the junction held 6 bases outside the gene matches. CDR3 sequence (DNA): TGCGCCAGCAGCGGAGGGACAGGACACTCTGGAAACACCATATATTTT. It yields the protein CASSGGTGHSGNTIYF. The full variable domain, in which reference TRBV5-1 and TRBJ1-3 provide the parts outside the CDR3, is KAGVTQTPRYLIKTRGQQVTLSCSPISGHRSVSWYQQTPGQGLQFLFEYFSETQRNKGNFPGRFSGRQFSNSRSEMNVSTLELGDSALYLCASSGGTGHSGNTIYFGEGSWLTVV.